The next 12 T cell receptor beta chains were all read from a single sample in a study of T cell clusters in autoimmune cytopenias. Multiplex touch-down PCR amplified TRB using TRB-A and TRB-B pools in one tube. TCRdb re-called the multiplex PCR reads and shows each CDR3 protein once, DNA omitted. The table lists roughly 12,000 distinct CDR3 sequences. TRB amplification used 250 ng of peripheral blood genomic DNA. The sample was peripheral blood. All receptors derive from a human donor with an autoimmune cytopenia or autoimmune hepatitis (not recorded which).

The rearrangement uses TRBV6-2 or TRBV6-3 and TRBJ2-2. In germline, CDR1 is MNHEY, CDR2 SVGEGT. This CDR3 contains 13 residues. The CDR3 loop is CASSYGRASELFF.

This clonotype is medium-sized by frequency. The rearrangement uses TRBV11-1 and TRBJ2-1; TCRdb's D call of TRBD2 is untestable without DNA. The germline V gene encodes CDR1 SGHAT and CDR2 FQDESV (reference sequence). The CDR3 has 14 amino acids. This chain's CDR3 is CASSFVRGGNEQFF.

The chain couples TRBV27 to TRBJ2-3; TCRdb's assignment of TRBD1 cannot be checked, as there is no DNA. The CDR3 length is 15 residues. CDR1 and CDR2 from the germline V gene are MNHEY and SMNVEV (reference sequence). The CDR3 spells CASSFRRTYTDTQYF.

The V call is TRBV29-1, the J call TRBJ2-3; TCRdb reports TRBD1, a call that lacks DNA to check it against. The length of the CDR3 is 15 residues. Germline CDR1 and CDR2: SQVTM and ANQGSEA. CDR3 protein: CSVEGTGGDSDTQYF.

By frequency, this clonotype registers medium-sized. The rearrangement joins TRBV13 to TRBJ2-6. Germline-derived CDR1 and CDR2 are PRHDT and FYEKMQ (reference sequence). The CDR3 runs 14 residues. The CDR3 is CASSLYSGANVLTF.

Frequency places this clonotype as medium-sized. J is TRBJ2-1 and V is TRBV29-1; TCRdb lists TRBD2, though no DNA is available to test this call. The CDR3 is 14 residues long. Germline assignment: CDR1 SQVTM and CDR2 ANQGSEA. CDR3 protein: CSVLSGLGGNEQFF.

V gene TRBV27 combines with J gene TRBJ1-5; lacking DNA, the TRBD1 call made by TCRdb goes unchecked. This CDR3 is 17 amino acids long. Germline assignment: CDR1 MNHEY and CDR2 SMNVEV (reference sequence). The CDR3 protein is CASSPGQSKGTISPQHF.

The chain links TRBV6-5 to TRBJ2-7; as DNA is missing, the TRBD1 call by TCRdb cannot be tested. Germline CDR1 and CDR2: MNHEY and SVGAGI. The CDR3 is made up of 12 amino acids. The CDR3 here is CASSSGPYEQYF.

The chain couples TRBV19 to TRBJ1-5. The CDR3 spans 16 residues. Germline-derived CDR1 and CDR2 are LNHDA and SQIVND (reference sequence). CDR3 amino acids: CASSMKAANSNQPQHF.

This clonotype ranks as medium-sized in terms of frequency. The CDR3 spells CASSITGTHYEQYF. This rearrangement joins TRBV19 to TRBJ2-7. Germline V gene lookup returns CDR1 LNHDA and CDR2 SQIVND (reference sequence). This CDR3 has 14 residues.

This sequence joins TRBV30 and TRBJ2-2. Germline V gene lookup returns CDR1 GTSNPN and CDR2 SVGIG (reference sequence). The CDR3 spans 14 residues. CDR3 sequence reads: CAWRSQADTGELFF.

This clonotype is called medium-sized (0.01 to 0.1%) based on its frequency. The chain is built from TRBV29-1 and TRBJ2-3; TCRdb reports TRBD2, a call that lacks DNA to check it against. In germline, CDR1 is SQVTM, CDR2 ANQGSEA. The CDR3 extends over 14 amino acids. The CDR3: CSVERAASTDTQYF.